The next 32 T cell receptor beta chains were all read from a single sample in a study of blood T cell repertoires in COVID-19. Generated by immunoSEQ multiplex PCR, the TCRdb table keeps only in-frame clones and is missing some. The sample records roughly 260,000 clones, roughly 84% being singletons. Material for sequencing was peripheral blood. The receptors were sampled from a woman between 40 and 55 years old with active or convalescent COVID-19.

This clone was seen only once. The chain recombines TRBV4-1 with TRBJ1-6, with D maybe TRBD1 (6 bases). V shed 4 bases and J shed 10 bases, with 17 bases lying between them. CDR1 MGHRA and CDR2 YSYEKL come from the germline V gene. The length of the CDR3 is 15 residues. This CDR3 is CASSPVWPGESPLHF. CDR3 nucleotides: TGCGCCAGCAGCCCGGTGTGGCCAGGGGAATCACCCCTCCACTTT.

V and J are TRBV6-2 or TRBV6-3 and TRBJ1-3, with 8 bases identical to TRBD1. The CDR3 consists of 15 residues. Germline V gene data show CDR1 as MNHEY and CDR2 as SVGEGT. V shed 0 bases and J 3 bases; nucleotides not matched to a gene: 1. For the CDR3, the DNA is TGTGCCAGCAGTTACTCCGGGACAGGTGGAAACACCATATATTTT. Amino acids: CASSYSGTGGNTIYF.

This rearrangement joins TRBV9 to TRBJ1-4; the D is unclear. The CDR3 spans 15 residues. The ends were cut back, 1 base at V and 6 bases at J, with 13 bases in the middle. The germline V gene has CDR1 SGDLS and CDR2 YYNGEE. The CDR3 DNA sequence: TGTGCCAGCAGCGTATCACCGGAGGCTCATGAAAAACTGTTTTTT. As protein: CASSVSPEAHEKLFF.

The CDR3 region has the DNA TGTGCCAGCAGACCCAGAGACAGGGAGGATGGCTACACCTTC. The encoded protein is CASRPRDREDGYTF. The chain links TRBV3-1 (or the pseudogene TRBV3-2) to TRBJ1-2; TRBD1 matches 7 bases. The CDR3 runs to 14 residues. Germline assignment: CDR1 LGHDT and CDR2 YNNKEL (reference sequence). Trimming cost V 6 bases and J 6 bases; bases outside gene matches: 10.

The rearrangement joins TRBV19 to TRBJ1-4, with D possibly matching TRBD1 (6 bases). V was pared by 7 bases and J by 0 bases, with 9 bases between. Per the germline V gene, CDR1 is LNHDA and CDR2 is SQIVND (reference sequence). CDR3 length: 14 amino acids. As DNA, the CDR3 is TGTGCCAGTAAAGGGACAACAACTAATGAAAAACTGTTTTTT. This encodes CASKGTTTNEKLFF.

V usage is TRBV7-2 and J usage is TRBJ1-2; no clear D gene. Germline CDR1 and CDR2: SGHTA and FQGNSA. V was cut by 2 bases and J by 4 bases, with 11 bases left in between. CDR3 length equals 14 residues. The CDR3 bases are TGTGCCAGCAGCTTAAACCAGGCTTCCTATGGCTACACCTTC. This sequence encodes CASSLNQASYGYTF.

The chain carries TRBV28 and TRBJ2-1, with D perhaps matching TRBD2 (5 bases). Germline CDR1 reads MDHEN; CDR2 reads SYDVKM. Deletions cut 6 bases from V and 4 bases from J, with 16 bases between. The CDR3 covers 15 residues. The CDR3 DNA sequence: TGTGCCAGCAGCCCCGGTGGCGGACTTTACAATGAGCAGTTCTTC. This gives the protein CASSPGGGLYNEQFF.

The chain combines TRBV6-6 with TRBJ1-4, with TRBD1 matching 12 bases. With V trimmed by 5 bases and J by 3 bases, 1 base remained unmatched. This CDR3 comprises 15 residues. The germline CDR1 and CDR2 sequences are MNHNY and SVGAGI (reference sequence). The CDR3 loop reads CASSGTGGPNEKLFF. The DNA for the CDR3 is TGTGCCAGCAGTGGGACAGGGGGCCCTAATGAAAAACTGTTTTTT.

This rearrangement joins TRBV7-9 to TRBJ2-7, with TRBD1 as a possible D gene (6 bases). V was shortened by 1 base and J by 3 bases, with 10 bases between the two germline ends. Germline V gene lookup returns CDR1 SEHNR and CDR2 FQNEAQ (reference sequence). The CDR3 runs to 14 residues. CDR3 amino acids: CASSLGTAIYEQYF. Written as DNA, the CDR3 is TGTGCCAGCAGCTTAGGGACAGCCATCTACGAGCAGTACTTC. The variable domain in full, completed from reference TRBV7-9 and TRBJ2-7, reads DTGVSQNPRHKITKRGQNVTFRCDPISEHNRLYWYRQTLGQGPEFLTYFQNEAQLEKSRLLSDRFSAERPKGSFSTLEIQRTEQGDSAMYLCASSLGTAIYEQYFGPGTRLTVT.

Regarding this clone: Different DNA sequences within this sample yield the same CDR3. V usage is TRBV5-1 and J usage is TRBJ1-3, with a weak D call TRBD1 (6 bases). The germline CDR1 and CDR2 sequences are SGHRS and YFSETQ. V dropped 2 bases and J dropped 0 bases, with 9 bases sitting between them. The CDR3 length is 15 residues. CDR3 in amino acids: CASSFGQSSGNTIYF. The CDR3 nucleotides read TGCGCCAGCAGCTTTGGACAGTCCTCTGGAAACACCATATATTTT.

The rearrangement links TRBV24-1 to TRBJ2-1; 10 nucleotides align to TRBD1. The CDR3 loop spans 16 amino acids. Unmatched junction bases numbered 8, after V lost 3 bases and J lost 7 bases. From germline, CDR1 is KGHDR and CDR2 SFDVKD. CDR3 sequence (DNA): TGTGCCACCAGTGATGCCGGACAGGGGGTGACTAATGAGCAGTTCTTC. Residues: CATSDAGQGVTNEQFF.

This chain connects TRBV11-2 to TRBJ1-1; tentatively, D is TRBD1 (5 bases). This CDR3 spans 14 amino acids. CDR1 and CDR2 from the germline V gene are SGHAT and FQNNGV. Trimming removed 5 bases at V and 4 bases at J, with 14 bases between. The CDR3 bases are TGTGCCAGCAGCGCCCAGGGAAGGGGCACTGAAGCTTTCTTT. Amino acids: CASSAQGRGTEAFF. Full variable domain (rest looked up from reference TRBV11-2 and TRBJ1-1): EAGVAQSPRYKIIEKRQSVAFWCNPISGHATLYWYQQILGQGPKLLIQFQNNGVVDDSQLPKDRFSAERLKGVDSTLKIQPAKLEDSAVYLCASSAQGRGTEAFFGQGTRLTVV.

The V call is TRBV6-5, the J call TRBJ1-5; the D gene is possibly TRBD1 (5 bases). V lost 3 bases and J lost 5, with 11 bases in between. The CDR3 totals 14 residues. CDR1 and CDR2 (germline): MNHEY, SVGAGI. CDR3 DNA: TGTGCCAGCAGTTATCTCGGGGGAGATCAGCCCCAGCATTTT. This sequence encodes CASSYLGGDQPQHF.

This clone was seen only once. The V call is TRBV5-1, the J call TRBJ2-4; D uncertain. V gave up 4 bases and J gave up 6 bases, with 8 bases separating them. The germline V gene encodes CDR1 SGHRS and CDR2 YFSETQ. The CDR3 runs to 12 residues. CDR3 in DNA: TGCGCCAGCAGCATACAGAGAAACATTCAGTACTTC. Translated, it gives CASSIQRNIQYF.

The chain uses TRBV12-3 or TRBV12-4 and TRBJ2-5; D call uncertain. CDR3 length equals 10 residues. V dropped 8 bases and J dropped 5 bases, with 6 bases sitting between them. CDR3 sequence reads: CASGLETQYF. The CDR3 DNA follows: TGTGCCAGCGGCCTGGAGACCCAGTACTTC.

The chain links TRBV7-9 to TRBJ1-1, with D possibly matching TRBD1 (5 bases). CDR1 and CDR2 (germline): SEHNR, FQNEAQ (reference sequence). The CDR3 is made up of 13 amino acids. Deletions cut 5 bases from V and 4 bases from J, with 11 bases between. The CDR3 here is CASSPGQLTEAFF. The CDR3 DNA reads as TGTGCCAGCAGCCCTGGACAACTCACTGAAGCTTTCTTT.

This chain links TRBV12-3 or TRBV12-4 with TRBJ1-1, with D possibly being TRBD1 (6 bases). Trimming stripped 6 bases from V and 6 bases from J, with 11 bases between. This CDR3 is 12 amino acids long. The CDR3 DNA reads TGTGCCAGCAGCTCCGGGACACCTGAAGCTTTCTTT. This codes for CASSSGTPEAFF.

The V gene is TRBV2, the J gene TRBJ1-5; no reliable D call. Germline V gene data show CDR1 as SNHLY and CDR2 as FYNNEI. The CDR3 spans 15 residues. V was cut by 7 bases and J by 1 base, with 14 bases left in between. The CDR3 DNA follows: TGTGCCAGCACCCTAGAGTCAAGGAGCAATCAGCCCCAGCATTTT. It translates to CASTLESRSNQPQHF.

V usage is TRBV27 and J usage is TRBJ1-1; tentative D call: TRBD1 (6 bases). The length of the CDR3 is 15 residues. Trimming left V 4 bases short and J 3 bases short, with 15 bases between. Germline-derived CDR1 and CDR2 are MNHEY and SMNVEV (reference sequence). CDR3 amino acids: CASSWYPGAYTEAFF. CDR3 in DNA: TGTGCCAGCAGTTGGTACCCAGGGGCTTACACTGAAGCTTTCTTT.

V and J are TRBV3-1 (or the pseudogene TRBV3-2) and TRBJ1-4; D may be TRBD1 (5 bases). CDR3 length: 14 amino acids. Trimming left V 6 bases short and J 7 bases short, with 15 bases between. Germline lookup yields CDR1 LGHDT and CDR2 YNNKEL (reference sequence). Written as DNA, the CDR3 is TGTGCCAGCAGTCTCAAGGGGTCGGGTGAAAAACTGTTTTTT. Translating it yields CASSLKGSGEKLFF.

This chain uses TRBV27 with TRBJ2-1, with D maybe TRBD1 (6 bases). From germline, CDR1 is MNHEY and CDR2 SMNVEV (reference sequence). The V end lost 6 bases, the J end lost 10 bases, and 16 bases lay between the germline ends. The CDR3 length is 13 residues. CDR3 coding DNA: TGTGCCAGCAGGTGGACTCCCAGGGGAGAGCAGTTCTTC. Translating it yields CASRWTPRGEQFF.

This chain links TRBV3-1 (or the pseudogene TRBV3-2) with TRBJ2-1, with TRBD1 as a possible D gene (5 bases). The CDR3 runs to 12 residues. Trimming took off 3 bases at V and 9 bases at J, with 9 bases between the two ends. CDR1 is LGHDT, CDR2 YNNKEL, per germline (reference sequence). CDR3 sequence: CASSHTGFEQFF. The CDR3 DNA is TGTGCCAGCAGCCATACAGGATTTGAGCAGTTCTTC.

CDR3 DNA sequence: TGTGCCAGCAGCCAGACAGGGGGCGCCCATGGCTACACCTTC. Protein: CASSQTGGAHGYTF. V is TRBV7-9 and J is TRBJ1-2; 10 positions agree with TRBD1. The ends lost 5 bases at V and 6 bases at J; junction bases unmatched: 6. Germline CDR1 reads SEHNR; CDR2 reads FQNEAQ (reference sequence). This CDR3 spans 14 amino acids.

The V and J genes are TRBV5-4 and TRBJ2-5; 12 bases agree with TRBD2. Trimming at V came to 3 bases and at J to 2 bases, leaving 5 bases not matched to a gene. The germline V gene has CDR1 SGHNT and CDR2 YYREEE (reference sequence). This CDR3 comprises 16 residues. The CDR3 DNA reads as TGTGCCAGCAGCTCGACTAGCGGGGGTTATCAAGAGACCCAGTACTTC. This gives the protein CASSSTSGGYQETQYF. The full variable domain, in which reference TRBV5-4 and TRBJ2-5 provide the parts outside the CDR3, is ETGVTQSPTHLIKTRGQQVTLRCSSQSGHNTVSWYQQALGQGPQFIFQYYREEENGRGNFPPRFSGLQFPNYSSELNVNALELDDSALYLCASSSTSGGYQETQYFGPGTRLLVL.

The V gene is TRBV10-3, the J gene TRBJ2-7; 10 nucleotides line up with TRBD2. Losses at the gene ends were 0 bases for V and 4 bases for J; bases not matched to a gene: 9. Per the germline V gene, CDR1 is ENHRY and CDR2 is SYGVKD. The CDR3 totals 17 residues. CDR3 protein: CAISESVLAGRRYEQYF. The CDR3 region has the DNA TGTGCCATCAGTGAGTCCGTACTAGCGGGGCGCCGATACGAGCAGTACTTC.

The chain employs TRBV9 and TRBJ1-2; perhaps TRBD1 as D (5 bases). Trimming pared 4 bases from V and 4 bases from J, leaving 17 bases between. Germline CDR1 SGDLS, CDR2 YYNGEE. The CDR3 sequence is 15 residues long. CDR3 protein: CASSLTSGRGYGYTF. The CDR3 DNA follows: TGTGCCAGCAGCCTTACCTCTGGGAGGGGCTATGGCTACACCTTC. The entire variable domain, with the rest obtained from reference TRBV9 and TRBJ1-2, is as follows: DSGVTQTPKHLITATGQRVTLRCSPRSGDLSVYWYQQSLDQGLQFLIQYYNGEERAKGNILERFSAQQFPDLHSELNLSSLELGDSALYFCASSLTSGRGYGYTFGSGTRLTVV.

This clone was observed a few times. The chain employs TRBV5-1 and TRBJ2-5; no firm D call. Germline-derived CDR1 and CDR2 are SGHRS and YFSETQ. The V end was cut by 4 bases, the J end by 5 bases, with 12 bases between. The CDR3 covers 13 residues. CDR3 amino acids: CASSPPPRETQYF. The CDR3 region has the DNA TGCGCCAGCAGCCCCCCCCCTAGGGAGACCCAGTACTTC.

The chain has TRBV7-9 and TRBJ1-1; D is perhaps TRBD1 (6 bases). The CDR3 extends over 15 amino acids. CDR1 is SEHNR, CDR2 FQNEAQ, per germline (reference sequence). The ends were cut back, 4 bases at V and 5 bases at J, with 17 bases in the middle. CDR3 sequence reads: CASSSTQGRRTEAFF. The CDR3 region has the DNA TGTGCCAGCAGCTCCACACAGGGTAGGAGAACTGAAGCTTTCTTT.

V and J are TRBV7-3 and TRBJ2-2, with 10 nucleotides matching TRBD2. This CDR3 is built from 16 residues. Germline trimming cut 2 bases from V and 4 bases from J; bases unmatched to any gene: 4. Germline loops: CDR1 SGHTA, CDR2 FQGTGA. The chain's CDR3 is CASSLWASGGTGELFF. Here the CDR3 DNA reads TGTGCCAGCAGCTTATGGGCTAGCGGGGGCACCGGGGAGCTGTTTTTT.

V usage is TRBV2 and J usage is TRBJ2-1; 7 positions agree with TRBD2. With 4 bases clipped from V and 0 bases from J, the junction kept 6 bases outside the gene matches. The length of the CDR3 is 16 residues. CDR1 and CDR2 (germline): SNHLY, FYNNEI. CDR3 DNA: TGTGCCAGCAGTGGGTTAGCGGGCATCTCCTACAATGAGCAGTTCTTC. As protein: CASSGLAGISYNEQFF. The whole variable domain, remainder taken from reference TRBV2 and TRBJ2-1, is EPEVTQTPSHQVTQMGQEVILRCVPISNHLYFYWYRQILGQKVEFLVSFYNNEISEKSEIFDDQFSVERPDGSNFTLKIRSTKLEDSAMYFCASSGLAGISYNEQFFGPGTRLTVL.

The rearrangement uses TRBV5-6 and TRBJ2-7; 16 nucleotides agree with TRBD2. V gave up 4 bases and J gave up 1 base; unmatched junction bases: 8. Germline CDR1 reads SGHDT; CDR2 reads YYEEEE. The CDR3 length is 18 residues. In nucleotides, the CDR3 is TGTGCCAGCAGCCCGAGGGGACTAGCGGGGGGGCCGTCCTACGAGCAGTACGTC. This translates into CASSPRGLAGGPSYEQYV.

The count of this clone is one. The V call is TRBV27, the J call TRBJ1-5; 11 nucleotides align to TRBD1. The germline V gene has CDR1 MNHEY and CDR2 SMNVEV (reference sequence). The CDR3 is 15 amino acids. Trimming took 3 bases from V and 6 from J; bases not matched to a gene: 4. The CDR3 DNA follows: TGTGCCAGCAGTTTTGGACAGGGGGCAGGTCAGCCCCAGCATTTT. Residues: CASSFGQGAGQPQHF.